This T cell receptor beta chain was obtained from a study of blood T cell repertoires in COVID-19. Sequenced by immunoSEQ multiplex PCR; TCRdb stores in-frame clones only, minus some. The sample lists about 220,000 clones, about three quarters occurring once. The CDR3 runs to 15 residues. Germline CDR1 and CDR2: SNHLY and FYNNEI. V was clipped by 0 bases and J by 11 bases, with 14 bases between them. The sequencing input was peripheral blood. This TCR was recovered from a woman aged 70-85 years with acute or convalescent COVID-19. This sequence joins TRBV2 and TRBJ1-6; D uncertain. This CDR3 is CASSEALSSAAPLHF. As DNA, the CDR3 is TGTGCCAGCAGTGAAGCGCTTTCCTCAGCGGCACCCCTCCACTTT. The full variable domain, completed using reference TRBV2 and TRBJ1-6, is EPEVTQTPSHQVTQMGQEVILRCVPISNHLYFYWYRQILGQKVEFLVSFYNNEISEKSEIFDDQFSVERPDGSNFTLKIRSTKLEDSAMYFCASSEALSSAAPLHFGNGTRLTVT.